This T cell receptor beta chain is drawn from a study of blood T cell repertoires in COVID-19. Study-level information: COVID-19 samples from acute and convalescent phases originated in the United States, Italy and Spain. Sources were T cells, B-cell-depleted T cells, or PBMCs; the material itself was cDNA or gDNA.

This clone has only a few counts. Germline-derived CDR1 and CDR2 are MNHEY and SVGAGI. V lost 10 bases and J lost 2, with 8 bases in between. This CDR3 comprises 12 residues. As originally analysed: For nucleated cells, counts were estimated from reference gene primer amplification. Method: immunoSEQ multiplex PCR; TCRdb's copy keeps in-frame clones and lacks some. V and J calls plus clone size are reproduced from that table; the DNA served to infer D and trimming. The sample consists of about 68,000 clones, 80% to 90% of them appearing once. The TCR comes from a man aged 50 to 60 with acute or convalescent COVID-19. The sequencing sample was made of peripheral blood. This chain joins TRBV6-5 and TRBJ2-2; D is perhaps TRBD2 (5 bases). CDR3 region: CATGVNTGELFF. The DNA of the CDR3 is TGTGCCACCGGGGTTAACACCGGGGAGCTGTTTTTT.